What follows is one TCR beta chain and its context. The record originates from a study of T cells in Graves' hyperthyroidism and ophthalmopathy. The source material, RNA transcripts, was used to amplify TCR beta CDR3 regions. TCR CDR3 regions were first amplified by RT-PCR with HTBI primers. TCRdb recomputed calls from the multiplex PCR reads with MiXCR, one row per CDR3 protein. The sample includes a few hundred thousand distinct CDR3 sequences, roughly 14% seen only once; the top ten take about a quarter. Progressors' blood was drawn at hyperthyroidism diagnosis, before ophthalmopathy symptoms. This sequence originates from a woman younger than 35 with Graves' hyperthyroidism that later progressed to Graves' ophthalmopathy. Sequencing used blood.

CDR3 nucleotides: TGTGCCAGCAGCCCAGGCGGGGGGCCGGTCTACGAGCAGTACTTC. The encoded protein is CASSPGGGPVYEQYF. The genes are TRBV9 and TRBJ2-7; 8 nucleotides align to TRBD2. The germline V gene encodes CDR1 SGDLS and CDR2 YYNGEE. This CDR3 has 15 residues. The V gene end was trimmed by 4 bases and the J gene end by 3 bases; junction bases not matched to a gene: 9.